This record looks at one TCR beta chain sequence and its context. The source of the sample is a study of monozygotic twins with inflammatory bowel disease. TCRdb reprocessed the 5' RACE reads, with one entry per CDR3 protein and no DNA. The repertoire shows about 300,000 distinct CDR3 sequences; the top ten hold 5.6%. Every single donor had a roughly 2.7 ml blood sample drawn. The CDR3 spans 16 residues. The chain uses TRBV23-1 and TRBJ1-1; TCRdb indicates TRBD1, and absent DNA this call remains unverified. TRBV23-1 is treated as an ORF (open reading frame) with a function not yet certain. The sequence was collected from a human donor with ulcerative colitis or Crohn's disease, or a healthy co-twin of an affected twin (not recorded which). Sequencing was carried out using blood. The CDR3 is CASIQQGGDLNTEAFF.